This section outlines one T cell receptor (beta chain) sequence together with its context. This clonotype appeared a single time. No cognate antigen has been identified for it. No clone much larger than this one lies a single base away; base qualities are absent. Sequences ENHRY (CDR1) and SYGVKD (CDR2) are obtained from the germline V gene. From the cysteine through the phenylalanine, the CDR3 covers 14 amino acids. The sequence is cut down to CDR3 DNA, 42 bases in frame from base 1. Receptors were amplified or captured by 5' RACE. Sequencing instrument: Illumina HiSeq 2500. The second PCR ran for roughly 7 to 11 cycles and used a J-beta primer mix along with a sample-barcoded 5' primer. Each TCR beta cDNA molecule received a unique molecular identifier from a template-switch 5' adaptor carrying 12 random nucleotides. Each sample yielded at least 3 million CDR3-containing paired-end reads. First-strand cDNA synthesis was performed from all RNA using the Mint cDNA synthesis kit, with priming by a TRBC-specific oligonucleotide. Following uracil-DNA glycosylase treatment, a first 18-cycle PCR with universal primers M1SS and BC2_uni_R was performed on all cDNA. Turning to the authors' computational methods: Normalization of each sample was performed by random selection of 1 million high-quality reads, each carrying a distinct molecular identifier. Reads sharing molecular identifiers were discarded rather than binned into consensus sequences. MiTCR, run with a Q25 quality threshold and the strictest error-elimination algorithm, handled CDR3 identification, clonotype clustering and error correction. Lower-bound total TCR beta diversity was estimated with a nonparametric unseen species model using Euler transformation. The public sequencing data were trimmed at Q25 with fastp and processed into clonotypes with MiXCR by TCRdb, which kept only in-frame beta chains. Every entry covers one CDR3 protein and lists the most common genes and DNA from its rows. It is TCRdb's table, rather than the study itself, that gives the V and J calls and clone size. Counted in this sample were over 700,000 distinct CDR3 sequences; around 25% of them appeared once. The top ten clonotypes cover 9.4% of the sample.

Systemically healthy Caucasian individuals from Russia, around 39 in total and aged about 6 to 95 years, were included as donors. Approximately 9.7 milliliters of peripheral blood were drawn from each donor into EDTA-treated Vacutainer tubes. Ficoll-Paque density-gradient centrifugation was used to isolate PBMCs, with at least 6.5 million per sample. Total RNA, at least 5 micrograms per sample, was extracted from PBMCs with Trizol reagent. The percentages of naive CD45RAhigh/CD27high T cells were determined by flow cytometry on a PBMC aliquot from every donor. This specimen belongs to a study of blood T cells in healthy people across ages (dated by TCRdb to between 2014 and 2016). In the study overall: In model experiments, template switching captured about one uniquely barcoded TCR beta cDNA molecule for every two T cells. To track age-related changes in TCR beta repertoire diversity, the study relied on deep sequencing normalized with unique cDNA molecular identifiers. Four age groups were formed from the donors: young (average roughly 16 years), middle-aged (just under 40), aged (under 70) and long-lived (around 82). Using the same blood draw, the study looked at two additional independent replicas of 1 million unique cDNA reads for two donors, one aged 18 to 30 and the other aged 80 or older. What the authors observed across the whole study: The CMV infection status of donors was not known, potentially confounding age-related changes in expanded clonotypes. Total diversity estimates from one million sequenced T cells were considered lower bounds and underestimates. A strong correlation was found between observed TCR beta diversity and the percentage of naive T cells measured by flow cytometry. The long-lived group showed more naive CD4+ T cells, fewer expanded clones and increased TCR diversity than the aged group, suggesting age selection. Conclusive comparison of naive and antigen-experienced compartments was prevented by the profiling of bulk unsorted PBMCs. Observed TCR beta diversity per million T cells fell roughly linearly with age, and a significant reduction was already apparent by age roughly 40.

The data also belong to a second study, concerning T cells of mothers and their children. Drawing on the second study: Donors were nine systemically healthy Caucasian individuals: three mothers and their six children. cDNA synthesis consumed the entire amount of extracted RNA, loaded at 1.5 ug RNA in each 15 ul reaction. In the second PCR, the M1S primer added sample barcodes and 2-4 random nucleotides. Each mother yielded over 8 million TCR beta CDR3 reads and each child 3 million or so reads. Thymic selection shapes the output of TCR recombination in a similar way in related and unrelated pairs, and inherited differences have a minor effect. Normalized repertoire overlap was always slightly but never significantly higher in related than unrelated mother-child pairs. No persistent microchimeric T cell clones were found, with a detection sensitivity of 85 to 100 clones per million clonotypes. To look for features that set related mother-child pairs apart from unrelated individuals, the researchers ran deep NGS to compare the TCR beta repertoires of mothers and children. Mothers averaged approximately 40 +/- 4 years of age and children averaged about 12 +/- 4 years. After adapter ligation with NEBNext reagents, the libraries were sequenced on Illumina HiSeq 2000 with 100+100 nt paired-end reads. To avoid cross-contamination, the mother libraries and the child libraries were prepared a month apart and sequenced in separate runs. For each donor, somewhere between roughly 450,000 and 2,100,000 distinct TCR beta clonotypes were identified. Naive TCR beta clonotypes were estimated from low-frequency clonotypes matched to each donor's FACS-determined naive share, without sorting.

This sequence was found in a boy aged 5-17 years in good health. Recombination connected TRBV10-3 to TRBJ2-1; 8 central bases correspond to TRBD2. The DNA matches TRBJ2-7 better at its end, which makes the J call doubtful. Specimen: blood. DNA sequence: TGTGCCATCAGTCTTGGGACTAGAGAGGTCGAGCAGTACTTC. Its translation is CAISLGTREVEQYF.